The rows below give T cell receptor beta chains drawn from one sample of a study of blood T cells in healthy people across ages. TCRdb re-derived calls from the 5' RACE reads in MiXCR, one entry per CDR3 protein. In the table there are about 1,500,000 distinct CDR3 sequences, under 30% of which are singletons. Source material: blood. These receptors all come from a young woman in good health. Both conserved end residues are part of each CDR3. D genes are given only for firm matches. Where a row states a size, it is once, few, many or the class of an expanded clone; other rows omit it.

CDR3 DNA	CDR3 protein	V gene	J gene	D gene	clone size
TGTGCCGCCGAGGGGGGACTAGCGGGCAATGAGCAGTTCTTC	CAAEGGLAGNEQFF	TRBV10-3	TRBJ2-1	TRBD2	many
TGCAGTGGACTAGCGGGAAGAGAGACCCAGTACTTC	CSGLAGRETQYF	TRBV20-1	TRBJ2-5	TRBD2	many
TGTGCCAGCAGTTTAGGACAGGGGGAGAACTACGAGCAGTACTTC	CASSLGQGENYEQYF	TRBV12-3/TRBV12-4	TRBJ2-7	TRBD1	NA
TGTGCCAGCAATCCCAGGGACGGCTCCTACGAGCAGTACTTC	CASNPRDGSYEQYF	TRBV28	TRBJ2-7	NA	many
TGTGCCCTCAGGGGACAGGCCAACACTGAAGCTTTCTTT	CALRGQANTEAFF	TRBV10-3	TRBJ1-1	TRBD1	few
TGTGCCAGCAGCTCCCCGGCGGGGGGCCACTATGTCACCGATACGCAGTATTTT	CASSSPAGGHYVTDTQYF	TRBV7-2	TRBJ2-3	TRBD2	many
TGTGCCAGCTCACCACCGACGGCCGTCGAAACCGGGGAGCTGTTTTTT	CASSPPTAVETGELFF	TRBV18	TRBJ2-2	NA	NA
TGCAGTGCCACCCCCATGGCGGGAGTAAACTACGAGCAGTACTTC	CSATPMAGVNYEQYF	TRBV20-1	TRBJ2-7	TRBD2	few
TGTGCCAGCAGGGTTGGACAGGGAGACGGCTACACCTTC	CASRVGQGDGYTF	TRBV7-9	TRBJ1-2	TRBD1	few
TGTGCCGGCGGGACTAGCGGGGGTGTTTGGAATGAGCAGTTCTTC	CAGGTSGGVWNEQFF	TRBV5-5	TRBJ2-1	TRBD2	NA
TGTGCCAGCAGCGGGACCTGGGGCTATGGCTACACCTTC	CASSGTWGYGYTF	TRBV2	TRBJ1-2	NA	few
TGTGCCAGCAGTGATCTGGGGTCTGGGGCCAACGTCCTGACTTTC	CASSDLGSGANVLTF	TRBV2	TRBJ2-6	NA	NA
TGTGCCACCAGTGATTCAGCAACTAGCGGGCGTGGGACCCAGTACTTC	CATSDSATSGRGTQYF	TRBV24-1	TRBJ2-5	TRBD2	few
TGTGCCAGCAGTTTATGGAGTGTGACAGGTGAGGGGCAGCCCCAGCATTTT	CASSLWSVTGEGQPQHF	TRBV27	TRBJ1-5	NA	few
TGTGCCAAACCGGGACAGGCTTGGTATGAGCAGTTCTTC	CAKPGQAWYEQFF	TRBV25-1	TRBJ2-1	TRBD1	NA
TGTGCCAGCAGCCCCGGGACGGCGCAGTTCTTC	CASSPGTAQFF	TRBV7-2	TRBJ2-1	NA	NA
TGCAGTGCTCCTCGGACTAGCGGGAGCTCCTACAATGAGCAGTTCTTC	CSAPRTSGSSYNEQFF	TRBV20-1	TRBJ2-1	TRBD2	NA
TGCAGTGCTTTTACAGGGGGCGGCGAGACCCAGTACTTC	CSAFTGGGETQYF	TRBV20-1	TRBJ2-5	TRBD1	NA
TGTGCCAGCAGTCCACCCTTCTCCTACGAGCAGTACTTC	CASSPPFSYEQYF	TRBV12-3/TRBV12-4	TRBJ2-7	NA	NA
TGTGCCAGCAGCTACGGGACAGGGAGGTTAGAGGAGCAGTTCTTC	CASSYGTGRLEEQFF	TRBV11-3	TRBJ2-1	TRBD1	few
TGCGCCAGCAGGGGAGGCCCGAGGGATCAGCCCCAGCATTTT	CASRGGPRDQPQHF	TRBV5-1	TRBJ1-5	NA	few
TGTGCCACCAGTGATGTAGGGTCACGCACAGATACGCAGTATTTT	CATSDVGSRTDTQYF	TRBV24-1	TRBJ2-3	NA	few
TGCGCCAGCAGCTCAGGACGTCCCTACAATGAGCAGTTCTTC	CASSSGRPYNEQFF	TRBV5-1	TRBJ2-1	NA	few
TGTGCCAGCAGCTTGGGGAGGGGGGAGAGCACCGGGGAGCTGTTTTTT	CASSLGRGESTGELFF	TRBV7-3	TRBJ2-2	NA	NA
TGCGCCAGCAGCCTAGGGATGCAGGGTACTGAAGCTTTCTTT	CASSLGMQGTEAFF	TRBV5-1	TRBJ1-1	NA	NA
TGTGCCAGCAATACCAGGGTACATGAGCAGTTCTTC	CASNTRVHEQFF	TRBV6-1	TRBJ2-1	NA	NA